A selection of T cell receptor beta chains follows, all from one sample in a study of graft-versus-host responses after intestinal transplantation. Produced via immunoSEQ multiplex PCR; TCRdb's table is partial and in-frame only. The sample includes 93,000 or so clones, 90% to 95% of them seen just once. Antigens of these TCRs are unknown. The sequences come from unstimulated CD8+ T cells sorted from spleen or lymph node cells, collected before intestinal transplant. The source of these receptors is a human donor who received an intestinal transplant. Each CDR3 is given with its conserved first and last residue. D genes are given only for firm matches. Clone size is given for some rows only: seen once, a few or many times, or a class if the clone is expanded.

v_gene	j_gene	d_gene	abundance	CDR3nt	CDR3aa
TRBV5-5	TRBJ2-5	.	.	TGTGCCAGCAGCTTAAGACTAGACCTCGAGACCCAGTACTTC	CASSLRLDLETQYF
TRBV27	TRBJ2-5	.	.	TGTGCCAGCAGTTTCGGTTGGCCCGGAAGCGGGGAGACCCAGTACTTC	CASSFGWPGSGETQYF
TRBV7-9	TRBJ2-2	.	.	TGTGCCACCAACACCGGGGAGCTGTTTTTT	CATNTGELFF
TRBV6-5	TRBJ2-3	.	.	TGTGCCAGCAGCCTATCTAGCACAGATACGCAGTATTTT	CASSLSSTDTQYF
TRBV2	TRBJ1-1	.	once	TGTGCCAGCAGTGAGTGGGGGAGCACTGAAGCTTTCTTT	CASSEWGSTEAFF
TRBV9	TRBJ2-3	TRBD2	.	TGTGCCAGCAGCGTAGCGGGGGGACGGGGCACAGATACGCAGTATTTT	CASSVAGGRGTDTQYF
TRBV7-9	TRBJ2-4	.	.	TGTGCCAGCAGCTCTTTTAAAAACATTCAGTACTTC	CASSSFKNIQYF
TRBV5-5	TRBJ1-1	.	.	TGTGCCAGCAGCTTGGCGGCCGGGTTCACTGAAGCTTTCTTT	CASSLAAGFTEAFF
TRBV7-6	TRBJ2-3	.	.	TGTGCCAGCAGCTTATTAGGGGGCACAGATACGCAGTATTTT	CASSLLGGTDTQYF
TRBV10-1	TRBJ2-1	TRBD1	.	TGCGCCAGCAGCCGGGACAGGGTGGTCAATGAGCAGTTCTTC	CASSRDRVVNEQFF
TRBV7-9	TRBJ2-7	.	.	TGTGCCAGCAGCTTCCAGGAGGGGGGAACCTACGAGCAGTACTTC	CASSFQEGGTYEQYF
TRBV14	TRBJ1-6	.	.	TGTGCCAGCAGCCAAGACTCCGGCCCCTCCTCCTATAATTCACCCCTCCACTTT	CASSQDSGPSSYNSPLHF
TRBV9	TRBJ2-1	TRBD2	.	TGTGCCAGCAGCGCTAGCGGGGAAGACTACAATGAGCAGTTCTTC	CASSASGEDYNEQFF
TRBV11-2	TRBJ2-2	.	.	TGTGCTGGCACGGCGAACACCGGGGAGCTGTTTTTT	CAGTANTGELFF
TRBV4-1	TRBJ2-6	.	once	TGCGCCAGCAGCCACGGTGGTACCGGGGCCAACGTCCTGACTTTC	CASSHGGTGANVLTF
TRBV5-1	TRBJ2-1	TRBD1	.	TGCGCCAGCAGCTTCGGGACAGGGGACTTTGAGCAGTTCTTC	CASSFGTGDFEQFF
TRBV5-1	TRBJ2-5	.	.	TGCGCCAGCAGCTTGGGGGAAGGGATGGAGACCCAGTACTTC	CASSLGEGMETQYF
TRBV9	TRBJ1-1	.	.	TGTGCCAGCAATAGAGCCCCCGGGACACACACTGAAGCTTTCTTT	CASNRAPGTHTEAFF
TRBV25-1	TRBJ1-1	TRBD1	.	TGTGCCAGCAGTGAATGGGGGACAGGGAACACTGAAGCTTTCTTT	CASSEWGTGNTEAFF
TRBV7-9	TRBJ2-7	.	.	TGTGCCAGCAGTCCCTTCGAGGGTTCCTACGAGCAGTACTTC	CASSPFEGSYEQYF
TRBV14	TRBJ1-2	TRBD1	.	TGTGCCAGCAGGCGGACAGGGAACTATGGCTACACCTTC	CASRRTGNYGYTF
TRBV4-1	TRBJ2-1	TRBD2	.	TGCGCCAGCAGCCACGTACTAGCGGGGGGGGATAACAATGAGCAGTTCTTC	CASSHVLAGGDNNEQFF
TRBV6-1	TRBJ1-2	.	.	TGTGCCAGCAGTGAAAGTATAATTTACGGAACTAACTATGGCTACACCTTC	CASSESIIYGTNYGYTF
TRBV21-1	TRBJ2-6	.	few	TGTGCCAGCAGCACAAAGGGACTAAAGTACTCTGGGGCCAACGTCCTGACTTTC	CASSTKGLKYSGANVLTF
TRBV6-6	TRBJ1-2	.	once	TGTGCCAGCAGTTACTTAGAGGGCAGCTATGGCTACACCTTC	CASSYLEGSYGYTF
TRBV19	TRBJ1-1	.	.	TGTGCCAGTAGCACCGCGGGGGACGGCACTGAAGCTTTCTTT	CASSTAGDGTEAFF
TRBV6-1	TRBJ2-3	TRBD2	once	TGTGCCAGCAGTGACGTTCTAGCGGTCCTCACAGATACGCAGTATTTT	CASSDVLAVLTDTQYF
TRBV27	TRBJ1-2	.	.	TGTGCCAGCAGTTCCTTCGCGCACCTAGAGGGCTACACCTTC	CASSSFAHLEGYTF
TRBV5-6	TRBJ2-5	.	.	TGTGCCAGCACACATGACAGTAACCAAGAGACCCAGTACTTC	CASTHDSNQETQYF
TRBV2	TRBJ1-1	.	once	TGTGCCAGCACCGGACCGGACCCATACACTGAAGCTTTCTTT	CASTGPDPYTEAFF
TRBV7-6	TRBJ2-7	.	.	TGTGCCAGCAGCTTAGAAGCAGGCTGGGAGCAGTACTTC	CASSLEAGWEQYF
TRBV5-6	TRBJ1-1	.	once	TGTGCCAGCAGCTTGGGAGAGCTAAACACTGAAGCTTTCTTT	CASSLGELNTEAFF
TRBV7-7	TRBJ2-1	.	.	TGTGCCAGCAGCTCACAAACCGGGGCTTACAATGAGCAGTTCTTC	CASSSQTGAYNEQFF
TRBV6-5	TRBJ2-7	TRBD1	.	TGTGCCAGCAGTTACTCTGGGACAGGGGGTGACGAGCAGTACTTC	CASSYSGTGGDEQYF
TRBV27	TRBJ2-2	TRBD2	.	TGTGCCAGCAGTTTGATAGCGGGGGGGAACACCGGGGAGCTGTTTTTT	CASSLIAGGNTGELFF
TRBV20-1	TRBJ2-1	.	once	TGCAGAGAGAGGGTGGATGAGCAGTTCTTC	CRERVDEQFF
TRBV4-1	TRBJ2-2	.	.	TGCGCCAGCAGCCAAGAAGGCAGAACTCCCGGGGAGCTGTTTTTT	CASSQEGRTPGELFF
TRBV5-1	TRBJ2-7	.	.	TGCGCCAGCAGCTTGGGGGGGCACGAGCAGTACTTC	CASSLGGHEQYF
TRBV5-1	TRBJ1-2	TRBD1	.	TGCGCCAGCAGCCCATTCCCGGGGACAGCCGATATAGGCTATGGCTACACCTTC	CASSPFPGTADIGYGYTF
TRBV6-5	TRBJ2-7	.	.	TGTGCCAGCAACCCGACAGACTCCTACGAGCAGTACTTC	CASNPTDSYEQYF
TRBV7-2	TRBJ2-7	.	.	TGTGCCAGCAGCTTTCCCTATGACGTCGAGCAGTACTTC	CASSFPYDVEQYF
TRBV29-1	TRBJ1-1	.	.	TGCAGCGTTGAAGGGAAAGCGGGCGCTGAAGCTTTCTTT	CSVEGKAGAEAFF
TRBV6-1	TRBJ1-1	.	.	TGTGCCAGCAGTGAGGTCGGCACTGAAGCTTTCTTT	CASSEVGTEAFF
TRBV6-1	TRBJ2-7	.	.	TGTGCCAGCAGCTTGGGGGGCCACGAGCAGTACTTC	CASSLGGHEQYF
TRBV5-8	TRBJ2-4	.	.	TGTGCCAGCAGCTTGGAGTTGCCTCTAGCCAAAAACATTCAGTACTTC	CASSLELPLAKNIQYF
TRBV5-1	TRBJ1-3	.	few	TGCGCCAGCACAGGGGGAAACACCATATATTTT	CASTGGNTIYF
TRBV7-8	TRBJ2-7	.	.	TGTGCCAGCAGCCGTAACCGCTACGAGCAGTACTTC	CASSRNRYEQYF
TRBV5-1	TRBJ2-5	.	.	TGCGCCAGCAGTTACTCTCCAGGGTCAGGGGAGACCCAGTACTTC	CASSYSPGSGETQYF
TRBV7-8	TRBJ2-7	.	.	TGTGCCAGCAGCTTAGCCCTTTCCAGCAGGTCCTACGAGCAGTACTTC	CASSLALSSRSYEQYF
TRBV6-6	TRBJ2-1	.	.	TGTGCCAGCAGTTACTCGACCGGGACCCCCAATGAGCAGTTCTTC	CASSYSTGTPNEQFF